This TCR beta chain was found in a study of blood T cell repertoires in COVID-19. Across the study: In Cohort 3, a recovered donor had either two negative PCRs, clearance, or symptom resolution. In each case, the material was cDNA or gDNA derived from T cells, B-cell-depleted T cells, or PBMCs.

The age range of participants was about 18 to 100 years, with residence in approximately 25 US areas. CDR1 and CDR2 (germline): SGHTA, FQGNSA. The CDR3 is made up of 14 amino acids. Losses at the gene ends were 5 bases for V and 4 bases for J; bases not matched to a gene: 5. Per the original data handling: Amplification of reference gene primers was used by the study to estimate nucleated cell counts. The method was immunoSEQ multiplex PCR; TCRdb's version includes in-frame clones alone and lacks a portion of them. D and trimming were read from the DNA, whereas the V and J calls and clone size are those reported in that table. The sample consists of over 150,000 clones, approximately 79% of them appearing once.

The receptor was isolated from an older woman in a cohort exposed to, infected with or recovered from COVID-19 (not recorded which). The rearrangement joins TRBV7-2 to TRBJ2-7; TRBD2 agrees at 10 bases. Sequenced: PBMCs or T cells enriched from blood (not recorded which). CDR3 amino acids: CASSPLAGSYEQYF. CDR3 DNA sequence: TGTGCCAGCAGCCCACTAGCGGGATCATACGAGCAGTACTTC. Filled out from reference TRBV7-2 and TRBJ2-7, the complete variable domain reads GAGVSQSPSNKVTEKGKDVELRCDPISGHTALYWYRQSLGQGLEFLIYFQGNSAPDKSGLPSDRFSAERTGGSVSTLTIQRTQQEDSAVYLCASSPLAGSYEQYFGPGTRLTVT.